The present T cell receptor (beta chain) was sequenced within a study of shared clonotypes between healthy human individuals. V gave up 6 bases and J gave up 6 bases; unmatched junction bases: 16. CDR1 is SGHAT, CDR2 FQNNGV, per germline. CDR3 length: 17 residues. Per the original data handling: As immunoSEQ supplied junction-only sequences (without quality scores), filtering differed. Assay: immunoSEQ multiplex PCR; the TCRdb copy retains only in-frame clones and omits some. The V and J calls and clone size are taken from that table; D and trimming were inferred from the DNA. In the table there are around 940,000 clones, 76% of which are singletons.

The chain has TRBV11-2 and TRBJ2-7; 11 bases align to TRBD2. This receptor was obtained from a man younger than 30 in good health. Sample: memory CD4+ T cells sorted from blood. The subset denotes: CD45RA-negative fraction. The CDR3 here is CASRSGVIAGGPGEQYF. The CDR3 nucleotides are TGTGCCAGCAGATCTGGGGTTATAGCGGGAGGGCCGGGCGAGCAGTACTTC. The whole variable domain, remainder taken from reference TRBV11-2 and TRBJ2-7, is EAGVAQSPRYKIIEKRQSVAFWCNPISGHATLYWYQQILGQGPKLLIQFQNNGVVDDSQLPKDRFSAERLKGVDSTLKIQPAKLEDSAVYLCASRSGVIAGGPGEQYFGPGTRLTVT.